This T cell receptor beta chain was obtained from a study of blood T cells in healthy people across ages. The second PCR ran roughly 7 to 11 cycles with a sample-barcoded 5' primer and J-beta primers. TCRdb re-analysed the 5' RACE reads in MiXCR, keeping a single row per CDR3 protein. The table includes fewer than 800,000 distinct CDR3 sequences, just under 25% detected once. There are 15 residues in the CDR3. The V gene's germline CDR1 is SGHTA and CDR2 FQGTGA. With V trimmed by 4 bases and J by 1 base, 6 bases remained unmatched. The same specimen was also included in a second study, on T cells of mothers and their children.

Sequencing input: blood. This TCR was sampled from a boy younger than 18 in good health. The gene calls are TRBV7-3 and TRBJ1-1, with TRBD1 matching over 7 bases. The CDR3 loop is CASSSSGQPNTEAFF. In DNA form, the CDR3 reads TGTGCCAGCAGCTCCTCGGGACAGCCGAACACTGAAGCTTTCTTT.